This T cell receptor (beta chain) was captured by sequencing in a study of T cells expressing NK-cell markers. Whole-study context: Among the eight sequenced donors, seven tested HCMV-seropositive and one tested seronegative.

With respect to this clonotype: Its cognate antigen is unknown.

Reanalyzing the 5' RACE reads, TCRdb keeps one entry per CDR3 protein, without DNA. The clone table shows 200,000 to 300,000 distinct CDR3 sequences, with the ten largest holding roughly 0.4%. Germline assignment: CDR1 SGHTA and CDR2 FQGNSA. This CDR3 region has 13 residues. Study-wide points: In five or six donors, dominant CD3+CD56+NKG2C+ clonotypes ranked among the top 10 CD8+ clonotypes. The same clonotypes also predominated in the CD3+CD56-NKG2C+ fraction of a few donors.

The sequencing sample was made of blood T cells: a sorted CD56 or NKG2C T cell subset, CD4+ or CD8+ T cells, or bulk PBMC T cells (not recorded which). The chain is built from TRBV7-2 and TRBJ1-1; TCRdb calls TRBD1, which cannot be checked without DNA. The receptor was derived from a man aged 18 to 30 in good health. The CDR3 protein is CASRQDRPAEAFF.